This T cell receptor (beta chain) was obtained from a study of post-analysis software for immune sequencing data. About the study: The cohort encompassed relapsing-remitting, secondary progressive and progressive-relapsing multiple sclerosis disease courses. General study results and limits: Patients had higher frequencies than controls of roughly 5 TRBV segments, including TRBV5-6, TRBV5-1 and TRBV20-1. Comparison with controls showed significantly lower normalized Chao1 diversity in multiple sclerosis patients.

Every TCR beta cDNA library bore unique molecular identifiers. Out of 1 to 10 million T cells, about 500,000 cDNA molecules were generated. MiXCR, run by TCRdb on the PCR reads, gives a single entry per CDR3 protein. The sample carries about 800,000 distinct CDR3 sequences, 30% recorded once. A note on this clonotype: No antigen is known for it.

V lost 0 bases to trimming and J lost 6 bases, with 9 bases between them. In germline, CDR1 is SGHTA, CDR2 FQGNSA. The CDR3 spans 14 residues. Material: blood. The source is a girl between 10 and 17 years old with multiple sclerosis. The chain links TRBV7-2 to TRBJ2-1; weak D call: TRBD1 (5 bases). Here the CDR3 reads CASSLAQGGNEQFF. CDR3 DNA: TGTGCCAGCAGCTTAGCCCAGGGCGGCAATGAGCAGTTCTTC.